This T cell receptor (beta chain) was captured in a study of T cells after yellow fever vaccination. In its sample, this clonotype was seen many times. The CDR3 loop spans 14 amino acids. CDR1 SGHKS and CDR2 YYEKEE come from the germline V gene (reference sequence). V dropped 0 bases and J dropped 5 bases, with 9 bases sitting between them. TCRdb re-derived calls from the 5' RACE reads in MiXCR, one entry per CDR3 protein. The sample includes 300,000 or so distinct CDR3 sequences, about 4% of them seen just once. The receptor comes from a man aged 18 to 29 who received the YFV17D yellow fever vaccine. The chain recombines TRBV5-5 with TRBJ1-5; a possible D gene is TRBD1 (6 bases). The material sequenced was PBMCs, taken 5 days after the yellow fever booster vaccination. As DNA, the CDR3 is TGTGCCAGCAGCTTGGTTGCAGGGGATCAGCCCCAGCATTTT. Encoded protein: CASSLVAGDQPQHF.